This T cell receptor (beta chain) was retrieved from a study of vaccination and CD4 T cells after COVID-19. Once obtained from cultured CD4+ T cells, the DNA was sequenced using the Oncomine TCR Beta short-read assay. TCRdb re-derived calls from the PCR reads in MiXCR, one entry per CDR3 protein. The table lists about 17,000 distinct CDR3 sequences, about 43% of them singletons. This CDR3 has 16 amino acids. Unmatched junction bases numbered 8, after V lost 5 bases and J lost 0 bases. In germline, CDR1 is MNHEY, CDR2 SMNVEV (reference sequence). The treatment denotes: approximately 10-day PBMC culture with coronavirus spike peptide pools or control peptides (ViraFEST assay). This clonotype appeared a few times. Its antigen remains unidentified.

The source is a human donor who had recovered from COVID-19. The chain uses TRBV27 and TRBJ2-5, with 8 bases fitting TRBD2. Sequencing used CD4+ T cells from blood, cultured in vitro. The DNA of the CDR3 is TGTGCCAGCAGTCTGACTGGCGGGGGGAACCAAGAGACCCAGTACTTC. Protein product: CASSLTGGGNQETQYF.